The 15 T cell receptor beta chains below all came from one sample that was sequenced in a study of blood T cell repertoires in COVID-19. Assay: immunoSEQ multiplex PCR; the TCRdb copy retains only in-frame clones and omits some. The data contain 300,000 to 400,000 clones, approximately 86% of them seen just once; the ten biggest clones take up 4% to 5%. Specimen: PBMCs or T cells enriched from blood (not recorded which). The receptors stem from a woman aged 40 to 50 with acute COVID-19.

The J gene is TRBJ2-1, the V gene TRBV2; TRBD2 aligns across 9 bases. This CDR3 has 14 residues. Germline CDR1 SNHLY, CDR2 FYNNEI. J was trimmed by 3 bases and V by 6 bases; bases with no gene match: 3. The CDR3 is CASRVAGVYNEQFF. In nucleotides, the CDR3 is TGTGCCAGCAGGGTAGCGGGGGTCTACAATGAGCAGTTCTTC.

V is TRBV5-8 and J is TRBJ2-7, with unresolved D. Germline CDR1 SGHTS, CDR2 YDEGEE. The ends were cut back, 1 base at V and 2 bases at J, with 13 bases in the middle. This CDR3 has 15 residues. The CDR3 DNA sequence: TGTGCCAGCAGCTTGTCCCTGGCCCTCGCCTACGAGCAGTACTTC. Encoded protein: CASSLSLALAYEQYF.

This clone was seen a single time. The chain recombines TRBV4-1 with TRBJ2-2; 12 positions match TRBD1. This CDR3 comprises 16 residues. Germline lookup yields CDR1 MGHRA and CDR2 YSYEKL. J gave up 2 bases and V 5 bases, and 3 bases lay outside the gene matches. CDR3 sequence reads: CASSGTGGDNTGELFF. CDR3 in DNA: TGCGCCAGCAGCGGGACAGGGGGCGATAACACCGGGGAGCTGTTTTTT.

Details on this clone: The junction does not match germline at one end; this may be a read error. The V gene is TRBV12-5, the J gene TRBJ1-1; the D is unclear. Germline V CDR1 and CDR2: LGHNT, FRNRAP. The CDR3 length is 15 residues. CDR3 residues: CASVLAPPMNTEAFF. The DNA for the CDR3 is TGTGCTAGTGTTTTGGCCCCCCCTATGAACACTGAAGCTTTCTTT.

V gene TRBV5-1 combines with J gene TRBJ2-7, with D perhaps TRBD1 (6 bases). Trimming pared 5 bases from V and 0 bases from J, leaving 12 bases between. The germline V gene encodes CDR1 SGHRS and CDR2 YFSETQ. This CDR3 contains 14 residues. CDR3 loop: CASRASGDSYEQYF. In DNA, the CDR3 is TGCGCCAGCAGGGCTTCAGGGGACTCCTACGAGCAGTACTTC.

This chain joins TRBV5-4 and TRBJ2-3; 12 positions agree with TRBD2. The germline V gene encodes CDR1 SGHNT and CDR2 YYREEE (reference sequence). The junction had 5 bases not matched to a gene; V was cut back by 2 bases and J by 4 bases. The CDR3 length is 16 residues. The DNA of the CDR3 is TGTGCCAGCAGCTTTCGGGCTAGCGGGAGGGCAGATACGCAGTATTTT. It specifies CASSFRASGRADTQYF.

V and J are TRBV3-1 (or the pseudogene TRBV3-2) and TRBJ2-3, with 8 nucleotides matching TRBD2. The CDR3 consists of 17 residues. Trimming removed 1 base from V and 11 bases from J; junction bases left unmatched: 17. Per germline, CDR1 LGHDT and CDR2 YNNKEL (reference sequence). The CDR3 region is CASSQVSRREGLSGQYF. CDR3 nucleotides: TGTGCCAGCAGCCAAGTGTCGAGACGGGAGGGGTTGTCTGGGCAGTATTTT.

Comments on this clone: Other DNA sequences of this sample code for an identical CDR3. The rearrangement links TRBV4-2 to TRBJ1-4, with TRBD1 matching over 11 bases. Germline V gene lookup returns CDR1 LGHNA and CDR2 YNFKEQ. The CDR3 spans 14 residues. J gave up 7 bases and V 3 bases, and 1 base lay outside the gene matches. The CDR3 DNA reads TGTGCCAGCAGCCAGGACAGGGGGCCTGAAAAACTGTTTTTT. Protein: CASSQDRGPEKLFF.

The rearrangement uses TRBV4-3 and TRBJ2-3; 12 nucleotides align to TRBD2. There are 16 residues in the CDR3. V gave up 2 bases and J gave up 5 bases; unmatched junction bases: 5. Germline V gene lookup returns CDR1 LGHNA and CDR2 YSLEER. Here the CDR3 reads CASSQSGTSGLDTQYF. The CDR3 region has the DNA TGCGCCAGCAGCCAATCGGGGACTAGCGGGTTAGATACGCAGTATTTT.

The J gene is TRBJ1-1, the V gene TRBV3-1 (or the pseudogene TRBV3-2); 8 bases fit TRBD1. The junction had 8 bases not matched to a gene; V was cut back by 1 base and J by 7 bases. The CDR3 length is 15 residues. Per the germline V gene, CDR1 is LGHDT and CDR2 is YNNKEL (reference sequence). The CDR3 region has the DNA TGTGCCAGCAGCCAAGTGAGCACAGGGGGGTTTGAAGCTTTCTTT. It codes for CASSQVSTGGFEAFF.

This chain connects TRBV2 to TRBJ1-2, with D unresolved. This CDR3 contains 12 residues. Germline-derived CDR1 and CDR2 are SNHLY and FYNNEI. With 10 bases removed from V and 1 base from J, the gap between germline ends came to 10 bases. The CDR3: CATGGSNYGYTF. CDR3 DNA sequence: TGTGCCACCGGCGGCAGTAACTATGGCTACACCTTC.

This sequence joins TRBV3-1 (or the pseudogene TRBV3-2) and TRBJ1-4; no firm D call. Germline assignment: CDR1 LGHDT and CDR2 YNNKEL (reference sequence). Deletions cut 4 bases from V and 4 bases from J, with 7 bases between. The length of the CDR3 is 13 residues. The CDR3 DNA reads as TGTGCCAGCAGCCCGGGATATAATGAAAAACTGTTTTTT. It translates to CASSPGYNEKLFF.

The V gene is TRBV27, the J gene TRBJ2-2; 15 bases match TRBD2. The junction had 4 bases not matched to a gene; V was cut back by 5 bases and J by 6 bases. Germline V gives CDR1 MNHEY, CDR2 SMNVEV (reference sequence). The CDR3 sequence is 16 residues long. The CDR3: CASSLRTSGRAGELFF. The CDR3 coding sequence is TGTGCCAGCAGTCTAAGGACTAGCGGGAGGGCCGGGGAGCTGTTTTTT.

The chain links TRBV6-2 or TRBV6-3 to TRBJ1-3; D is perhaps TRBD1 (6 bases). Germline CDR1 reads MNHEY; CDR2 reads SVGEGT. The CDR3 totals 19 residues. Trimming took off 0 bases at V and 0 bases at J, with 18 bases between the two ends. The CDR3 sequence: CASSYSTWTERRSGNTIYF. CDR3 DNA sequence: TGTGCCAGCAGTTACTCGACCTGGACAGAGCGACGCTCTGGAAACACCATATATTTT.

The chain has TRBV6-1 and TRBJ1-2; 8 positions agree with TRBD1. Germline V gene lookup returns CDR1 MNHNS and CDR2 SASEGT. The CDR3 loop spans 18 amino acids. After removal of 1 base from V and 8 bases from J, the junction contained 18 bases not matched to a gene. The CDR3 nucleotides read TGTGCCAGCAGTGAAGTGGCTATATTTGACAGGGGATGGGAGGGCTACACCTTC. It yields the protein CASSEVAIFDRGWEGYTF.